This T cell receptor (beta chain) was obtained from a study of shared clonotypes between healthy human individuals. Study results and caveats: It was observed that roughly 5.4% of naive CD4 clonotypes were shared across several donors.

With respect to this clone: Its antigen is as yet unknown.

As originally analysed: From ImmunoSEQ came sequences covering only the junction and carrying no quality scores, so filtering differed. Repertoires were generated with immunoSEQ multiplex PCR, while TCRdb's copy carries only in-frame clones and drops some. The V and J calls and clone size come from that table; D and trimming were worked out from the DNA. Here the sample spans some 1 million clones, approximately 70% being singletons. This CDR3 region has 15 residues. With V trimmed by 8 bases and J by 5 bases, 12 bases remained unmatched. Germline V gene data show CDR1 as GTSNPN and CDR2 as SVGIG (reference sequence).

The material sequenced was memory CD4+ T cells sorted from blood. The subset denotes: CD45RA-negative fraction. The sequence derives from a man aged 18-30 years in good health. The V and J genes are TRBV30 and TRBJ1-4; TRBD1 agrees at 9 bases. The CDR3 here is CAQILPGQGNEKLFF. In nucleotides, the CDR3 is TGTGCCCAGATTCTACCGGGACAGGGAAATGAAAAACTGTTTTTT.